What follows are 19 T cell receptor beta chains derived from one specimen sequenced in a study of T-cell memory formation after mild COVID-19. From the 5' RACE reads, TCRdb called clonotypes with MiXCR, one entry per CDR3 protein. The sample lists around 250,000 distinct CDR3 sequences, 15% to 17% occurring once. The sequenced sample was PBMCs or a T cell subset sorted from them (not recorded which). The receptors come from an adult woman who had mild COVID-19 (a few samples of this study predate the infection). Cell type and time point are not known.

The genes are TRBV7-2 and TRBJ1-6, with D possibly being TRBD1 (6 bases). V lost 1 base and J lost 7, with 11 bases in between. Germline CDR1 SGHTA, CDR2 FQGNSA. The CDR3 is 15 residues long. CDR3 loop: CASSLGWGPNSPLHF. The CDR3 bases are TGTGCCAGCAGCTTAGGGTGGGGGCCCAATTCACCCCTCCACTTT.

CDR3 DNA: TGTGCCAGCAGTTACGGTGGGGGGGCTGGTGAGCAGTTCTTC. It codes for CASSYGGGAGEQFF. This chain joins TRBV6-6 and TRBJ2-1, with a possible D match to TRBD2 (7 bases). This CDR3 is built from 14 residues. Trimming took 2 bases from V and 9 from J, leaving 14 bases between them. Germline V lookup: CDR1 MNHNY, CDR2 SVGAGI (reference sequence).

This clonotype has only a few counts. The chain combines TRBV3-1 with TRBJ2-1; D gene unclear. The CDR3 covers 16 residues. CDR1 LGHDT and CDR2 YNNKEL come from the germline V gene (reference sequence). V lost 2 bases and J 0 bases, leaving 11 bases between the germline ends. The CDR3 reads CASSQNLLSSYNEQFF. CDR3 DNA sequence: TGTGCCAGCAGCCAAAATCTCCTGAGCTCCTACAATGAGCAGTTCTTC.

This clonotype has only a few counts. This sequence joins TRBV12-3 or TRBV12-4 and TRBJ2-1; perhaps TRBD2 as D (6 bases). CDR3 size: 13 residues. V was shortened by 0 bases and J by 9 bases, with 9 bases between the two germline ends. The CDR3 DNA reads TGTGCCAGCAGTTTAGCGGGAGGAGCTGAGCAGTTCTTC. As protein: CASSLAGGAEQFF.

This clonotype was detected a few times. This chain joins TRBV27 and TRBJ2-3; the D is unclear. V lost 9 bases and J lost 4, with 8 bases in between. This CDR3 contains 11 residues. Germline values: CDR1 MNHEY, CDR2 SMNVEV (reference sequence). Here the CDR3 reads CARACPDTQYF. The CDR3 DNA follows: TGTGCCAGGGCCTGTCCAGATACGCAGTATTTT.

There are many counts of this clonotype. V usage is TRBV12-3 or TRBV12-4 and J usage is TRBJ1-4, with TRBD1 identical over 8 bases. The CDR3 is 13 amino acids. V shed 5 bases and J 8 bases; nucleotides not matched to a gene: 4. CDR3 residues: CASSENRGEKLFF. The CDR3 bases are TGTGCCAGCAGTGAGAACAGGGGGGAAAAACTGTTTTTT.

This clonotype was found a few times. The genes are TRBV5-1 and TRBJ1-3; maybe TRBD1 (5 bases). Deletions cut 3 bases from V and 0 bases from J, with 13 bases between. This CDR3 spans 16 amino acids. Germline CDR1 is SGHRS and CDR2 is YFSETQ. CDR3 sequence: CASSWTGLNSGNTIYF. The CDR3 DNA reads as TGCGCCAGCAGCTGGACGGGACTGAACTCTGGAAACACCATATATTTT.

This clonotype was observed at least ten times. The gene calls are TRBV5-1 and TRBJ2-7; TRBD1 aligns across 9 bases. CDR1 is SGHRS and CDR2 is YFSETQ in the germline V gene. Losses at the gene ends were 7 bases for V and 7 bases for J; bases not matched to a gene: 9. The CDR3 length is 13 residues. CDR3 bases: TGCGCCAGCTCGGCACAGGGGGCTATGGAGCAGTACTTC. Its protein is CASSAQGAMEQYF.

V usage is TRBV7-2 and J usage is TRBJ2-7; 9 positions agree with TRBD1. CDR3 length equals 15 residues. The V gene's germline CDR1 is SGHTA and CDR2 FQGNSA. V shed 5 bases, J shed 2 bases, and the junction held 7 bases outside the gene matches. The CDR3 DNA reads as TGTGCCAGCAGCAAAACAGGGGGCTCTCCCTACGAGCAGTACTTC. Translating gives CASSKTGGSPYEQYF.

This clonotype was counted between two and nine times. V usage is TRBV5-1 and J usage is TRBJ1-2; TRBD1 matches at 7 bases. Germline V gene lookup returns CDR1 SGHRS and CDR2 YFSETQ. J was trimmed by 0 bases and V by 4 bases; bases with no gene match: 6. The CDR3 covers 15 residues. This CDR3 reads CASSTGTEANYGYTF. CDR3 DNA: TGCGCCAGCAGCACCGGGACAGAAGCTAACTATGGCTACACCTTC.

This chain uses TRBV11-1 with TRBJ2-7, with 7 bases that match TRBD1. The CDR3 totals 14 residues. After removal of 5 bases from V and 5 bases from J, the junction contained 9 bases not matched to a gene. Germline V lookup: CDR1 SGHAT, CDR2 FQDESV (reference sequence). The CDR3: CASSQRTGLNEQYF. The CDR3 DNA reads TGTGCCAGCAGCCAGCGGACAGGATTGAACGAGCAGTACTTC. Together with reference TRBV11-1 and TRBJ2-7, the CDR3 gives the full variable domain: EAEVAQSPRYKITEKSQAVAFWCDPISGHATLYWYRQILGQGPELLVQFQDESVVDDSQLPKDRFSAERLKGVDSTLKIQPAELGDSAMYLCASSQRTGLNEQYFGPGTRLTVT.

This clonotype was observed many times. This chain joins TRBV29-1 and TRBJ2-3; D call uncertain. Trimming shortened V by 7 bases and J by 0 bases, and 11 bases separated the two germline ends. This CDR3 has 13 residues. The V gene's germline CDR1 is SQVTM and CDR2 ANQGSEA. CDR3 amino acids: CSARNPSTDTQYF. CDR3 DNA sequence: TGCAGCGCCCGAAACCCCAGCACAGATACGCAGTATTTT.

This chain joins TRBV3-1 and TRBJ2-3, with D possibly matching TRBD1 (5 bases). CDR3 length: 17 amino acids. Germline V CDR1 and CDR2: LGHDT, YNNKEL (reference sequence). V lost 1 base to trimming and J lost 1 base, with 15 bases between them. CDR3 sequence (DNA): TGTGCCAGCAGCCAAGGATACAGGCCAAGGGGCACAGATACGCAGTATTTT. Translation gives CASSQGYRPRGTDTQYF.

This clonotype showed up just a few times. The chain recombines TRBV7-2 with TRBJ1-2, with D maybe TRBD1 (5 bases). The CDR3 totals 13 residues. Germline V gives CDR1 SGHTA, CDR2 FQGNSA. Between the trimmed V and J ends, which lost 3 bases and 8 bases, there was a span of 13 bases. CDR3 in DNA: TGTGCCAGCAGCTTCCAGGGAACGGGGGGCTACACCTTC. Translated, it gives CASSFQGTGGYTF.

In its sample, this clonotype was seen a few times. The gene calls are TRBV29-1 and TRBJ2-7; TRBD2 might be the D (5 bases). Trimming removed 4 bases at V and 4 bases at J, with 11 bases between. Germline values: CDR1 SQVTM, CDR2 ANQGSEA. The CDR3 spans 12 residues. CDR3 nucleotides: TGCAGCGTTGTCGGAGTAGCGTACGAGCAGTACTTC. Protein: CSVVGVAYEQYF.

There are a few counts of this clonotype. The V gene is TRBV20-1, the J gene TRBJ2-1; a weak D match, TRBD1 (6 bases). The V end was cut by 1 base, the J end by 9 bases, with 13 bases between. The CDR3 is made up of 13 amino acids. Looked up from germline, CDR1 is DFQATT and CDR2 is SNEGSKA (reference sequence). CDR3 sequence: CSARVQGAGEQFF. The CDR3 DNA follows: TGCAGTGCTAGAGTACAGGGCGCGGGTGAGCAGTTCTTC.

The CDR3 sequence is CASSSLRGRGRETQYF. CDR3 nucleotides: TGTGCCAGTAGTAGTCTGAGGGGAAGGGGGCGAGAGACCCAGTACTTC. The chain uses TRBV19 and TRBJ2-5, with 7 bases matching TRBD1. The CDR3 runs to 16 residues. CDR1 and CDR2 from the germline V gene are LNHDA and SQIVND (reference sequence). Unmatched junction bases numbered 12, after V lost 4 bases and J lost 4 bases.

J is TRBJ2-2 and V is TRBV7-2; possible D gene TRBD2, 7 bases. The CDR3 loop spans 16 amino acids. Trimming shortened V by 0 bases and J by 1 base, and 9 bases separated the two germline ends. Germline lookup yields CDR1 SGHTA and CDR2 FQGNSA. The CDR3 nucleotides read TGTGCCAGCAGCTTAGCGCGGGGGCAGAACACCGGGGAGCTGTTTTTT. It yields the protein CASSLARGQNTGELFF.

This clonotype has ten or more counts. The rearrangement joins TRBV5-1 to TRBJ2-7; 9 bases match TRBD1. Germline lookup yields CDR1 SGHRS and CDR2 YFSETQ. V lost 4 bases, J lost 3 bases, and 5 bases stayed unmatched. This CDR3 has 14 amino acids. CDR3 coding DNA: TGCGCCAGCAGCGGCGGGACAGGGAGCTACGAGCAGTACTTC. It translates to CASSGGTGSYEQYF.